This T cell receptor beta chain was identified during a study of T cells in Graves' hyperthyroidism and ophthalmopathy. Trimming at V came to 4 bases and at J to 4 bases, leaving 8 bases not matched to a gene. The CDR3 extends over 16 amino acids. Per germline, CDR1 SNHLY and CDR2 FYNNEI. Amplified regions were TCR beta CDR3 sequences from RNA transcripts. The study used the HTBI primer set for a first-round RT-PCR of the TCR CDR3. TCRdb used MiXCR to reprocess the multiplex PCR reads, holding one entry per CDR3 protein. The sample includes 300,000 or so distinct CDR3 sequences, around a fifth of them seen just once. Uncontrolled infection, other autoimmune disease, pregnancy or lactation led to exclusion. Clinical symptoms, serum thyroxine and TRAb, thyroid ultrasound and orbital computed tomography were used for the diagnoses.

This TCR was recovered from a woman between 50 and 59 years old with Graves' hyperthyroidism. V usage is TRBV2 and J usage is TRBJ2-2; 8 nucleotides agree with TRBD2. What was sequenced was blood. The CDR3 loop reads CASSVGGGGPTGELFF. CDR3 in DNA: TGTGCCAGCAGTGTCGGAGGCGGGGGGCCCACCGGGGAGCTGTTTTTT.